This T cell receptor beta chain was observed in a study of shared clonotypes between healthy human individuals. Study background: Per donor, three plates held CD4 naive cells, three held CD4 memory, two held CD8 naive and one held CD8 memory. General study findings and limits: Non-shared clonotypes were found to have lower generation probabilities than the clonotypes that were shared by all four of the sorted-subset donors.

Germline V gene data show CDR1 as KGHSH and CDR2 as LQKENI. The ends lost 2 bases at V and 0 bases at J; junction bases unmatched: 6. This CDR3 has 16 amino acids. As for this clone: Its antigen is undetermined.

Each of the donors was a healthy adult who was HIV-negative and had not had a recent acute infection or vaccination. The method was immunoSEQ multiplex PCR; TCRdb's version includes in-frame clones alone and lacks a portion of them. The data contain approximately 530,000 clones, around 96% of them singletons. This sequence joins TRBV18 and TRBJ1-2; 7 bases map to TRBD1. This receptor was obtained from a woman aged 30 to 39 in good health. The sequencing sample was made of naive CD4+ T cells sorted from blood. As for subset: CD45RA+ positively selected. CDR3 in DNA: TGTGCCAGCTCACCATTGGGACAGCAAGCTAACTATGGCTACACCTTC. Protein: CASSPLGQQANYGYTF.